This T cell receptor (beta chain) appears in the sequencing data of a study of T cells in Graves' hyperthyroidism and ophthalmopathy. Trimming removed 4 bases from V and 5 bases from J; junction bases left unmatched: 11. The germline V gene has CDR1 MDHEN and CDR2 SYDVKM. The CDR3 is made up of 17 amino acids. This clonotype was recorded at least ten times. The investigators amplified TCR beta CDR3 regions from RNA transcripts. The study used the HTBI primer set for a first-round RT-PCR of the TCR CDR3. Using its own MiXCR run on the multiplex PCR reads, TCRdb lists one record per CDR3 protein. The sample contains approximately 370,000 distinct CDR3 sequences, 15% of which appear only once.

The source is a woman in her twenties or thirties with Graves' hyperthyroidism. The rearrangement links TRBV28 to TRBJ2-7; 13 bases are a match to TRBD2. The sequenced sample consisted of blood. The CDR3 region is CASSSWTSGRGMDEQYF. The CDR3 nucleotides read TGTGCCAGCAGTTCGTGGACTAGCGGGAGAGGGATGGACGAGCAGTACTTC. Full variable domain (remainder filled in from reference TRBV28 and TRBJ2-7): DVKVTQSSRYLVKRTGEKVFLECVQDMDHENMFWYRQDPGLGLRLIYFSYDVKMKEKGDIPEGYSVSREKKERFSLILESASTNQTSMYLCASSSWTSGRGMDEQYFGPGTRLTVT.